A selection of T cell receptor beta chains follows, all from one sample in a study of early T cells in non-severe SARS-CoV-2 infection. TCRdb reanalysed the 5' RACE reads using MiXCR and keeps one entry per CDR3 protein. The data contain about 50,000 distinct CDR3 sequences, less than 15% of them seen just once; the ten biggest clones take up roughly 10%. Sequencing was performed on whole blood. These TCRs come from an adult who was a healthcare worker with PCR-confirmed SARS-CoV-2 infection or an uninfected control (not recorded which). The CDR3 runs from the conserved cysteine through the conserved F or W. D genes are given only for firm matches. Expanded clones get a size class; other rows say once, few or many, or leave the size out.

TRBV12-3/TRBV12-4	TRBJ2-5	NA	11	many	CASSSQETQYF	TGTGCCAGCAGTTCTCAAGAGACCCAGTACTTC
TRBV7-6	TRBJ2-7	TRBD1	15	NA	CASSRVQGHTYEQYF	TGTGCCAGCAGCAGAGTACAGGGGCACACCTACGAGCAGTACTTC
TRBV12-3/TRBV12-4	TRBJ2-2	NA	11	NA	CASSFAGELFF	TGTGCCAGCAGTTTTGCCGGGGAGCTGTTTTTT
TRBV7-8	TRBJ1-1	NA	14	few	CASSLARQNTEAFF	TGTGCCAGCAGCTTAGCGCGACAGAACACTGAAGCTTTCTTT
TRBV5-6	TRBJ2-2	NA	12	NA	CASSHVAGELFF	TGTGCCAGCAGCCATGTTGCCGGGGAGCTGTTTTTT
TRBV7-3	TRBJ2-1	NA	16	few	CASSPQIGGDYNEQFF	TGTGCCAGCAGCCCCCAAATCGGGGGAGACTACAATGAGCAGTTCTTC
TRBV18	TRBJ2-1	TRBD1	13	NA	CASSPSSGQGTNF	TGTGCCAGCTCACCGTCTTCGGGACAGGGGACGAACTTC
TRBV28	TRBJ1-1	TRBD1	14	many	CASRSGGWNTEAFF	TGTGCCAGCAGATCAGGGGGCTGGAACACTGAAGCTTTCTTT
TRBV5-1	TRBJ1-1	NA	15	NA	CASSLVPTRSGEAFF	TGCGCCAGCAGCTTGGTTCCCACTCGGTCGGGAGAAGCTTTCTTT
TRBV19	TRBJ2-5	NA	13	many	CATQQVNQETQYF	TGTGCCACCCAACAGGTAAACCAAGAGACCCAGTACTTC
TRBV7-3	TRBJ2-2	NA	14	few	CASSLTMVTGELFF	TGTGCCAGCAGCTTAACCATGGTCACCGGGGAGCTGTTTTTT
TRBV5-6	TRBJ2-7	TRBD2	14	NA	CASSATAGSYEQYF	TGTGCCAGCAGCGCCACAGCGGGGAGCTACGAGCAGTACTTC
TRBV29-1	TRBJ1-3	NA	15	many	CSVVGGTNSGNTIYF	TGCAGCGTTGTAGGGGGAACTAACTCTGGAAACACCATATATTTT
TRBV20-1	TRBJ1-6	NA	14	few	CSAKGGSLNSPLHF	TGCAGTGCTAAGGGGGGCAGTCTTAATTCACCCCTCCACTTT
TRBV7-3	TRBJ1-2	NA	15	many	CASSYGGSANYGYTF	TGTGCCAGCAGCTACGGGGGTTCGGCTAACTATGGCTACACCTTC
TRBV20-1	TRBJ2-1	NA	15	many	CSARKNGRSYNEQFF	TGCAGTGCTAGAAAAAATGGACGCTCCTACAATGAGCAGTTCTTC
TRBV30	TRBJ1-1	NA	15	NA	CAWSVPGVRDTEAFF	TGTGCCTGGAGTGTACCGGGAGTACGGGACACTGAAGCTTTCTTT
TRBV5-5	TRBJ2-1	TRBD1	15	many	CASSLQGAAYNEQFF	TGTGCCAGCAGCTTGCAGGGGGCCGCGTACAATGAGCAGTTCTTC
TRBV20-1	TRBJ2-7	TRBD1	12	few	CSANRGRYEQYF	TGCAGTGCTAACAGGGGGAGGTACGAGCAGTACTTC
TRBV12-3/TRBV12-4	TRBJ2-1	NA	15	many	CASSLGGRPNNEQFF	TGTGCCAGCAGTTTAGGAGGGAGGCCCAACAATGAGCAGTTCTTC
TRBV28	TRBJ2-7	NA	15	many	CASSLIVHRGYEQYF	TGTGCCAGCAGTTTAATCGTGCATCGGGGGTACGAGCAGTACTTC
TRBV12-3/TRBV12-4	TRBJ2-2	TRBD1	18	many	CASRSRRGQGSNTGELFF	TGTGCCAGCCGCTCAAGGAGAGGACAGGGGTCGAACACCGGGGAGCTGTTTTTT
TRBV9	TRBJ1-1	TRBD1	14	NA	CASSATGQNTEAFF	TGTGCCAGCAGCGCGACAGGGCAGAACACTGAAGCTTTCTTT
TRBV12-3/TRBV12-4	TRBJ2-1	TRBD2	19	many	CASSLGTSGGVPQWNEQFF	TGTGCCAGCAGTTTAGGGACTAGCGGGGGAGTACCCCAGTGGAATGAGCAGTTCTTC
TRBV18	TRBJ1-1	NA	14	NA	CASSQDRQNTEAFF	TGTGCCAGCTCACAGGACAGACAGAACACTGAAGCTTTCTTT
TRBV7-3	TRBJ2-2	NA	15	many	CASSPSGANTGELFF	TGTGCCAGCAGCCCGTCGGGGGCGAACACCGGGGAGCTGTTTTTT
TRBV29-1	TRBJ2-6	NA	12	many	CSVGEGANVLTF	TGCAGCGTTGGGGAGGGGGCCAACGTCCTGACTTTC
TRBV28	TRBJ1-5	NA	14	many	CASSLGGSTVASHF	TGTGCCAGCAGTTTAGGGGGTTCCACCGTCGCATCGCATTTT
TRBV11-2	TRBJ2-7	NA	16	many	CASSSDSLAGGSEQYF	TGTGCCAGCAGCTCCGATAGTCTAGCCGGAGGGAGCGAGCAGTACTTC
TRBV19	TRBJ1-2	NA	12	many	CASSYPGDGYTF	TGTGCCAGTAGTTATCCGGGGGATGGCTACACCTTC
TRBV7-8	TRBJ1-1	NA	16	NA	CASSLGLERSNTEAFF	TGTGCCAGCAGCTTGGGATTAGAACGGTCGAACACTGAAGCTTTCTTT
TRBV12-3/TRBV12-4	TRBJ1-6	NA	15	many	CASSLRDRPNSPLHF	TGTGCCAGCAGTTTACGGGACCGACCGAATTCACCCCTCCACTTT
TRBV6-5	TRBJ1-2	NA	15	few	CASSYIGRQDYGYTF	TGTGCCAGCAGTTATATCGGCAGACAGGACTATGGCTACACCTTC
TRBV7-9	TRBJ2-7	NA	14	many	CASSLVGGGGEQYF	TGTGCCAGCAGCTTAGTAGGAGGGGGTGGCGAGCAGTACTTC
TRBV2	TRBJ1-1	NA	11	many	CASPRGTEAFF	TGTGCCAGCCCGAGAGGGACTGAAGCTTTCTTT
TRBV20-1	TRBJ2-7	NA	14	many	CSARPNRMAYEQYF	TGCAGTGCTCGACCGAACCGGATGGCCTACGAGCAGTACTTC
TRBV20-1	TRBJ2-5	NA	12	NA	CSAEWAGETQYF	TGCAGTGCAGAGTGGGCGGGGGAGACCCAGTACTTC
TRBV5-1	TRBJ1-2	NA	13	few	CASRLGQNYGYTF	TGCGCCAGCAGACTGGGGCAGAACTATGGCTACACCTTC
TRBV7-9	TRBJ1-2	NA	16	many	CASSTLREEGSYGYTF	TGTGCCAGCAGCACACTCAGGGAAGAGGGTTCCTATGGCTACACCTTC
TRBV5-4	TRBJ2-7	NA	14	NA	CASSLDETLYEQYF	TGTGCCAGCAGCTTGGACGAAACCCTCTACGAGCAGTACTTC
TRBV20-1	TRBJ1-3	NA	14	NA	CSARGLLSGNTIYF	TGCAGTGCTCGGGGGCTTCTATCCGGAAACACCATATATTTT
TRBV7-3	TRBJ2-2	NA	12	many	CASSSSAGELFF	TGTGCCAGCAGCTCAAGCGCCGGGGAGCTGTTTTTT
TRBV3-1	TRBJ2-1	NA	12	NA	CASSQIMGEQFF	TGTGCCAGCAGCCAAATCATGGGTGAGCAGTTCTTC
TRBV7-9	TRBJ2-1	NA	14	many	CASSLGIRYNEQFF	TGTGCCAGCAGCTTAGGCATAAGATACAATGAGCAGTTCTTC
TRBV7-9	TRBJ1-1	NA	12	many	CASSPRRTEAFF	TGTGCCAGCAGCCCCCGCCGGACTGAAGCTTTCTTT
TRBV7-2	TRBJ2-1	NA	13	many	CASSLDSHGEQFF	TGTGCCAGCAGCTTAGACAGTCATGGTGAGCAGTTCTTC
TRBV4-1	TRBJ1-5	TRBD1	14	many	CASSSTGANQPQHF	TGCGCCAGCAGCTCCACAGGGGCCAATCAGCCCCAGCATTTT
TRBV3-1	TRBJ2-1	TRBD2	17	many	CASSQDRLVAGLNEQFF	TGTGCCAGCAGCCAAGATCGGTTGGTAGCGGGGCTGAATGAGCAGTTCTTC
TRBV18	TRBJ2-7	NA	16	few	CASSPPGGAISYEQYF	TGTGCCAGCTCACCACCGGGGGGGGCGATCAGCTACGAGCAGTACTTC
TRBV12-3/TRBV12-4	TRBJ1-1	NA	16	NA	CASRADRPLYHTEAFF	TGTGCCAGCAGGGCCGACAGACCTCTATATCACACTGAAGCTTTCTTT
TRBV9	TRBJ2-6	NA	17	NA	CASSAGQNLSGANVLTF	TGTGCCAGCAGCGCCGGGCAGAACTTATCTGGGGCCAACGTCCTGACTTTC
TRBV5-1	TRBJ2-1	TRBD1	15	many	CASNYKGAPPNEQFF	TGCGCCAGCAATTATAAGGGGGCCCCCCCCAATGAGCAGTTCTTC
TRBV5-1	TRBJ1-5	NA	14	NA	CASSLDSSNQPQHF	TGCGCCAGCAGCTTAGACAGTTCCAATCAGCCCCAGCATTTT
TRBV2	TRBJ2-1	NA	14	NA	CASTPMADYNEQFF	TGTGCCAGCACTCCTATGGCAGACTACAATGAGCAGTTCTTC
TRBV5-1	TRBJ1-6	NA	16	NA	CASSLAGSSYNSPLHF	TGCGCCAGCAGCTTGGCCGGCAGCTCCTATAATTCACCCCTCCACTTT
TRBV27	TRBJ1-2	NA	13	few	CASSFTGGNGYTF	TGTGCCAGCAGTTTTACCGGGGGCAATGGCTACACCTTC
TRBV20-1	TRBJ2-7	TRBD1	12	NA	CSAQTGAYEQYF	TGCAGTGCCCAAACAGGGGCCTACGAGCAGTACTTC